This entry lists 22 T cell receptor beta chains sequenced from one sample in a study of OX40 agonist ivuxolimab in advanced cancers. Method: immunoSEQ multiplex PCR; TCRdb's copy keeps in-frame clones and lacks some. This table has 35,000 to 50,000 clones, around 88% appearing once. Sequences were derived from CD4+ or CD8+ T cells sorted from blood, sampled in a trial of the OX40 agonist ivuxolimab. These receptors all stem from an adult with an advanced solid tumor such as melanoma, head and neck, liver or kidney cancer.

This chain connects TRBV4-1 to TRBJ2-6; D gene ambiguous. The CDR3 has 16 residues. Germline V gives CDR1 MGHRA, CDR2 YSYEKL. The ends were cut back, 1 base at V and 4 bases at J, with 11 bases in the middle. The CDR3 DNA reads as TGCGCCAGCAGCCAAGGGAGCCAAAGCGGGGCCAACGTCCTGACTTTC. The encoded protein is CASSQGSQSGANVLTF.

This chain links TRBV5-1 with TRBJ1-5; D is perhaps TRBD1 (6 bases). Trimming pared 4 bases from V and 7 bases from J, leaving 12 bases between. Germline values: CDR1 SGHRS, CDR2 YFSETQ. The CDR3 has 13 residues. CDR3 in DNA: TGCGCCAGCAGCGTGGACAGTCGGCAGCCCCAGCATTTT. This translates into CASSVDSRQPQHF.

This clone has a single count. J is TRBJ1-1 and V is TRBV28; 7 bases fit TRBD1. CDR1 MDHEN and CDR2 SYDVKM come from the germline V gene. The V and J ends lost 8 bases and 4 bases, in that order; junction bases with no gene match: 10. This CDR3 is built from 14 residues. Here the CDR3 reads CASYSRDSSTEAFF. In DNA, the CDR3 is TGTGCCAGCTATTCCCGGGACAGTTCCACTGAAGCTTTCTTT. Filled out from reference TRBV28 and TRBJ1-1, the complete variable domain reads DVKVTQSSRYLVKRTGEKVFLECVQDMDHENMFWYRQDPGLGLRLIYFSYDVKMKEKGDIPEGYSVSREKKERFSLILESASTNQTSMYLCASYSRDSSTEAFFGQGTRLTVV.

The V gene is TRBV7-3, the J gene TRBJ2-1; weak D call: TRBD2 (6 bases). Germline V gene lookup returns CDR1 SGHTA and CDR2 FQGTGA. CDR3 size: 15 residues. The V end was cut by 0 bases, the J end by 4 bases, with 10 bases between. The CDR3 DNA is TGTGCCAGCAGCTTAACTAGTGGGGGGTACAATGAGCAGTTCTTC. Translated, it gives CASSLTSGGYNEQFF.

The chain is built from TRBV11-3 and TRBJ2-7; weak D call: TRBD2 (6 bases). The CDR3 runs to 12 residues. Germline V gives CDR1 SGHNT, CDR2 YENEEA. The V gene lost 7 bases and the J gene lost 11 bases, with 18 bases spanning the gap. CDR3 loop: CASTRPGLPKYF. The CDR3 DNA is TGTGCCAGCACCCGCCCGGGACTCCCGAAGTACTTC.

This chain connects TRBV10-3 to TRBJ2-5; tentative D call: TRBD1 (6 bases). Germline V gene sequence: CDR1 ENHRY, CDR2 SYGVKD. The CDR3 covers 13 residues. V lost 6 bases and J lost 1, with 9 bases in between. The DNA for the CDR3 is TGTGCCATCAGGGAACAGGGCCAAGAGACCCAGTACTTC. Its protein product is CAIREQGQETQYF.

The chain carries TRBV7-2 and TRBJ2-5, with D perhaps being TRBD1 or TRBD2 (6 bases each). Trimming removed 2 bases from V and 4 bases from J, with 14 bases in between. The CDR3 spans 15 residues. The germline gives CDR1 SGHTA, CDR2 FQGNSA. CDR3 region: CASSLRWGARETQYF. CDR3 sequence (DNA): TGTGCCAGCAGCTTAAGGTGGGGGGCACGAGAGACCCAGTACTTC.

The V and J genes are TRBV11-2 and TRBJ2-1, with a weak D call TRBD2 (6 bases). CDR1 is SGHAT, CDR2 FQNNGV, per germline. The CDR3 consists of 15 residues. Trimming stripped 3 bases from V and 4 bases from J, with 13 bases between. The CDR3 is CASSFRDLTYNEQFF. The CDR3 coding sequence is TGTGCCAGCAGCTTCCGGGACTTGACTTACAATGAGCAGTTCTTC. The full variable domain, rest sourced from reference TRBV11-2 and TRBJ2-1, is EAGVAQSPRYKIIEKRQSVAFWCNPISGHATLYWYQQILGQGPKLLIQFQNNGVVDDSQLPKDRFSAERLKGVDSTLKIQPAKLEDSAVYLCASSFRDLTYNEQFFGPGTRLTVL.

The rearrangement links TRBV7-2 to TRBJ2-7; D is unresolved. The CDR3 runs to 12 residues. The V gene's germline CDR1 is SGHTA and CDR2 FQGNSA. Deletions cut 1 base from V and 7 bases from J, with 8 bases between. DNA for the CDR3: TGTGCCAGCAGCTTAGACCTCCGTGAGCAGTACTTC. Protein: CASSLDLREQYF.

The rearrangement links TRBV5-1 to TRBJ1-2; D may be TRBD1 (6 bases). Germline CDR1 SGHRS, CDR2 YFSETQ. The CDR3 spans 14 residues. The germline V and J ends were trimmed by 6 bases and 6 bases, with 18 bases remaining between them. The chain's CDR3 is CASKLSGGADGYTF. The CDR3 DNA reads as TGCGCCAGCAAATTGTCTGGGGGCGCGGATGGCTACACCTTC.

Only one count was recorded for this clone. The chain couples TRBV10-3 to TRBJ2-2, with D tentatively TRBD2 (7 bases). Per the germline V gene, CDR1 is ENHRY and CDR2 is SYGVKD. CDR3 length: 16 residues. Trimming removed 4 bases at V and 7 bases at J, with 19 bases between. The CDR3 nucleotides read TGTGCCATCAGTGCAGTAGTGGGGGGGCCGAACGGGGAGCTGTTTTTT. As protein: CAISAVVGGPNGELFF.

The rearrangement joins TRBV7-9 to TRBJ2-2, with 9 bases matching TRBD1. This CDR3 region has 18 residues. Germline CDR1 SEHNR, CDR2 FQNEAQ (reference sequence). V lost 4 bases to trimming and J lost 3 bases; unmatched junction nucleotides: 12. The CDR3 here is CASSSPPTGGADTGELFF. The CDR3 DNA reads TGTGCCAGCAGCTCCCCCCCCACAGGGGGCGCCGACACCGGGGAGCTGTTTTTT.

The chain carries TRBV7-9 and TRBJ2-1; D not certain. CDR3 length: 14 residues. Germline values: CDR1 SEHNR, CDR2 FQNEAQ (reference sequence). The V and J ends lost 5 bases and 7 bases respectively, with 15 bases between them. CDR3: CASSHPGPWNEQFF. CDR3 DNA sequence: TGTGCCAGCAGCCATCCGGGCCCGTGGAATGAGCAGTTCTTC.

This chain connects TRBV4-1 to TRBJ1-5, with D unresolved. CDR1 is MGHRA, CDR2 YSYEKL, per germline. V lost 5 bases and J lost 5, with 13 bases in between. The CDR3 runs to 14 residues. In DNA, the CDR3 is TGCGCCAGCAGCGTGGAGGCAGCCTATCAGCCCCAGCATTTT. It codes for CASSVEAAYQPQHF.

This clone appeared a single time. The chain joins TRBV9 to TRBJ2-1; weak D call: TRBD1 (6 bases). CDR3 length: 16 amino acids. Germline CDR1 SGDLS, CDR2 YYNGEE. The V gene lost 4 bases and the J gene lost 0 bases, with 14 bases spanning the gap. The CDR3 region is CASSLTDSSSYNEQFF. The DNA for the CDR3 is TGTGCCAGCAGCTTGACGGACAGCAGCTCCTACAATGAGCAGTTCTTC.

In this sample, this clone turned up once. The V gene is TRBV18, the J gene TRBJ1-4, with unresolved D. Germline V gene data show CDR1 as KGHSH and CDR2 as LQKENI. CDR3 length: 16 amino acids. V lost 6 bases and J 3 bases, leaving 17 bases between the germline ends. The CDR3 sequence: CASSPGGSTANEKLFF. CDR3 DNA: TGTGCCAGCTCTCCGGGTGGTTCTACGGCTAATGAAAAACTGTTTTTT.

The genes are TRBV6-1 and TRBJ1-3, with D perhaps TRBD1 (6 bases). This CDR3 spans 13 amino acids. V was cut by 6 bases and J by 3 bases, with 9 bases left in between. Germline values: CDR1 MNHNS, CDR2 SASEGT. The CDR3 region has the DNA TGTGCCAGCAGCGGGGACAATGGAAACACCATATATTTT. This gives the protein CASSGDNGNTIYF.

CDR3 region: CATSDTSLSYTF. The CDR3 DNA is TGTGCCACCTCAGACACTTCGTTGAGCTACACCTTC. The chain couples TRBV6-6 to TRBJ1-2; no clear D. The CDR3 sequence is 12 residues long. V dropped 10 bases and J dropped 9 bases, with 18 bases sitting between them. Germline assignment: CDR1 MNHNY and CDR2 SVGAGI (reference sequence).

This clone was detected only once. The genes are TRBV18 and TRBJ2-1; TRBD1 is a possible D gene (6 bases). Germline lookup yields CDR1 KGHSH and CDR2 LQKENI. This CDR3 has 16 residues. Between the trimmed V and J ends, which lost 1 base and 8 bases, there was a span of 18 bases. CDR3 sequence (DNA): TGTGCCAGCTCACCACTCTTCTCAGGGGCTGGGGATGAGCAGTTCTTC. This sequence encodes CASSPLFSGAGDEQFF. The whole variable domain, remainder taken from reference TRBV18 and TRBJ2-1, is NAGVMQNPRHLVRRRGQEARLRCSPMKGHSHVYWYRQLPEEGLKFMVYLQKENIIDESGMPKERFSAEFPKEGPSILRIQQVVRGDSAAYFCASSPLFSGAGDEQFFGPGTRLTVL.

The chain recombines TRBV4-1 with TRBJ1-4; 12 nucleotides match TRBD1. Looked up from germline, CDR1 is MGHRA and CDR2 is YSYEKL. The CDR3 sequence is 15 residues long. Germline trimming cut 1 base from V and 8 bases from J; bases unmatched to any gene: 2. CDR3 bases: TGCGCCAGCAGCCAAGTCGGGACAGGGGGCGAAAAACTGTTTTTT. Its translation is CASSQVGTGGEKLFF.

V usage is TRBV5-6 and J usage is TRBJ2-3, with 8 nucleotides matching TRBD1. This CDR3 contains 14 residues. Unmatched junction bases numbered 6, after V lost 4 bases and J lost 5 bases. CDR1 SGHDT and CDR2 YYEEEE come from the germline V gene. For the CDR3, the DNA is TGTGCCAGCAGCATGACAGGGGAGTTAGATACGCAGTATTTT. It yields the protein CASSMTGELDTQYF.

This chain uses TRBV6-5 with TRBJ1-1; TRBD1 might be the D (6 bases). The CDR3 consists of 12 residues. Germline loops: CDR1 MNHEY, CDR2 SVGAGI. V was trimmed by 6 bases and J by 7 bases, leaving 12 bases between them. The CDR3 loop reads CASSRQVGEAFF. Here the CDR3 DNA reads TGTGCCAGCAGCCGACAGGTTGGTGAAGCTTTCTTT.